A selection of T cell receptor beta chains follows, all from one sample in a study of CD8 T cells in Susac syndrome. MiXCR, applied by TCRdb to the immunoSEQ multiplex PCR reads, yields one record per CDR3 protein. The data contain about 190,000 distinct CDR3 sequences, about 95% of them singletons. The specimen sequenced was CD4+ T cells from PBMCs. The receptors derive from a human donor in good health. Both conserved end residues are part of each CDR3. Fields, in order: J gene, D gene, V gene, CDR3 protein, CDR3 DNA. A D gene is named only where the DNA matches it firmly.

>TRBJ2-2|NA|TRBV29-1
CSFCPWVPSLNTGELFF
TGCAGCTTTTGCCCCTGGGTCCCGTCATTAAACACCGGGGAGCTGTTTTTT
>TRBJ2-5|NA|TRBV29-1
CSVVEPQETQYF
TGCAGCGTTGTGGAGCCCCAAGAGACCCAGTACTTC
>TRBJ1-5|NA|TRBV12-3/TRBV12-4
CASSPDRKVQPQHF
TGTGCCAGCAGCCCCGACAGGAAAGTTCAGCCCCAGCATTTT
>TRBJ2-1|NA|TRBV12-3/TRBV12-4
CASSLKELARWFF
TGTGCCAGCAGTTTAAAGGAGTTGGCTAGATGGTTCTTC
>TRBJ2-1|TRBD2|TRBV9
CASSVGTSENEQFF
TGTGCCAGCAGCGTTGGGACTAGCGAAAATGAGCAGTTCTTC
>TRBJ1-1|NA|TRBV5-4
CASSLVGSPPGAETEAFF
TGTGCCAGCAGCTTGGTTGGTTCTCCGCCAGGGGCGGAAACTGAAGCTTTCTTT
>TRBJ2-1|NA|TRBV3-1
CASSQSGEGNEQFF
TGTGCCAGCAGCCAATCGGGAGAAGGGAATGAGCAGTTCTTC
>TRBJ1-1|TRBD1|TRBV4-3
CASSQGTGWPPEAFF
TGCGCCAGCAGCCAAGGGACAGGGTGGCCCCCTGAAGCTTTCTTT
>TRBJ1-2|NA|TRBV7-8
CASSFGTPNYGYTF
TGTGCCAGCAGCTTCGGGACACCTAACTATGGCTACACCTTC
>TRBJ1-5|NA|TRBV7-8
CASSLNRDGNQPQHF
TGTGCCAGCAGCCTTAACCGGGACGGCAATCAGCCCCAGCATTTT
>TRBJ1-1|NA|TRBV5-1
CASTLGAGLNTEAFF
TGCGCCAGCACCCTAGGGGCCGGCCTGAACACTGAAGCTTTCTTT